This TCR beta chain was captured in a study of cytomegalovirus exposure and HLA in healthy donors (dated 2017 in TCRdb). Regarding the study in general: In an earlier analysis of fewer than 750 of the donors, approximately 260 Gb of sequence data and 100 million or so unique TCR beta sequences from about 180 million T cells were reported. An early release that covered several hundred HLA-typed donors contained around 300 gigabases of sequencing data and 65 million to 100 million unique TCR sequences. Among the approximately 400 genotyped donors, 75% to 90% belonged to the genetic ancestry cluster associated with self-reported Caucasian donors. The study aimed to test whether cataloging public T cell receptors could reveal signatures of past pathogen exposure. The T cell repertoires of several hundred subjects were profiled by immunosequencing and related to cytomegalovirus serostatus. A separate validation cohort of approximately 120 different subjects was used in addition to the roughly 620-subject first cohort. High-throughput TCR immunosequencing, statistical association of individual TCRs with disease status, and machine learning were combined to predict cytomegalovirus infection status. A later analysis re-analyzed previously published TCR beta repertoires from about 600 donors and added high-resolution HLA genotyping to study TCR occurrence patterns. Rather than drawing on any new phenotypic data, the later analysis identified candidate immune exposures from TCR beta sequences and the way those sequences occurred across donors. To decide whether each TCR beta V gene segment behaved as functional or pseudogenic, an earlier analysis of approximately 600 of the donors relied on high-throughput TCR beta sequencing. Alongside the repertoire data, information on donor age, sex, ethnicity and CMV serostatus was compiled. Genome-wide SNP genotypes for about 65% of the 666 donors were used in a later genetic analysis, which treated that subset as a discovery cohort. All discovery cohort repertoires had been generated on a single sequencing platform. HLA typing included class I and class II loci at four-digit resolution. Typing coverage differed by locus: A, B, C, DRB1 and DQB1 were typed in about 629-630 donors, DQA1 in 522, DPA1 in nearly 610, and DPB1 in 472. A few DR-DQ haplotypes were treated as single units for association and clustering because of strong linkage in the cohort. Across under 500 genotyped donors of the cohort, an average of about 240,000 unique TCR beta nucleotide sequences per donor were sequenced, and 15% to 20% of those sequences were non-productive.

The cohort comprised fewer than 750 healthy bone marrow donors. Cohort members were all nominally healthy when sampled, although unrecorded immune exposures were likely present. The donor tested CMV seronegative, placing the donor among the 352 seronegative members of the cohort. A peripheral blood sample was collected from each donor, and TCR beta sequencing was performed on peripheral blood mononuclear cells. The Qiagen DNeasy Blood Extraction Kit was used to extract genomic DNA from the blood cell samples. Points on this clone: What antigen it recognizes has not been identified. Base quality data are lacking; no much larger clone is found one base away.

The CDR3, cysteine through phenylalanine, is 14 amino acids long. Just the 42-base CDR3 DNA is kept, in frame starting at base 1. As encoded in the germline V gene, CDR1 is MNHEY while CDR2 is SVGAGI. V and J are trimmed by 3 bases and 4 bases, and the gene matches miss 4 bases of the junction. The library came from the immunoSEQ multiplex PCR assay. For the multiplex PCR, a mixture combining 60 forward primers for TCR Vbeta segments and 13 reverse primers for TCR Jbeta segments was used. The CDR3 region of rearranged TCR beta genes was amplified from genomic DNA with a multiplex PCR assay. On the Illumina HiSeq System, the amplified TCR beta libraries were sequenced as 87-base-pair reads. The paper's data handling went like this. In a later analysis, some 80 million unique TCR beta chains were counted across the roughly 610 repertoires, and around 10 million of these chains were shared by at least two donors. Raw reads were error-corrected and collapsed into unique sequences with a nearest-neighbor algorithm that merged closely related sequences to remove PCR and sequencing errors. V, D and J gene segments were assigned by aligning CDR3 sequences to IMGT reference sequences. For a sequence to be retained, a match of at least six nucleotides was required to both a V gene segment and a J gene segment. Rearrangements were classified as productive when the CDR3 lacked stop codons and remained in frame with V and J, and all other rearrangements were classified as non-productive. Following IMGT convention, CDR3 was defined as the stretch from the second conserved V-encoded cysteine up to the conserved J-encoded phenylalanine. Sequences without an unambiguous match to a single V gene segment were excluded from the earlier analysis of a few hundred of the donors. An earlier analysis of 587 of the donors called V segments functional above 56.7% productive rearrangements and segregating when the between-donor standard deviation exceeded 5%. A statistical classification framework was built to diagnose cytomegalovirus status from the catalog of TCR beta chain sequences. In a later analysis, TCR nucleotide sequences were compared against IMGT/GENE-DB human TR gene sequences so that V and J genes could be assigned. Using the TCRdist pipeline, a later analysis assigned CDR3 sequences along with most-parsimonious VDJ recombination scenarios. In a later analysis, every TCR beta chain was defined by the combination of its CDR3 amino acid sequence and its V-gene family, and reads without a unique V-gene family were dropped. As a way to deal with suspected cross-contamination and a sequencing artifact, a later analysis dropped over 550 nucleotide sequences that were highly shared and had low generation probability. For each public chain, a later analysis derived a clonal expansion index from normalized ranks of inferred template counts within each repertoire. In a later analysis, generation probabilities were computed with a VDJ recombination model fitted to out-of-frame rearrangements, and the resulting probabilities were checked against IGoR. In a later analysis, hypergeometric tests were used to score TCR-TCR, TCR-HLA and TCR-CMV co-occurrence, with a repertoire-size bias correction applied to TCR pairs. A later analysis estimated false discovery rates by permuting HLA or CMV assignments 20 times. In a later analysis, co-occurring TCRs were grouped using DBSCAN, and TCRdist sequence similarity was added for clustering within HLA-allele-positive subsets. Repertoires with fewer than 30,000 or more than 120,000 public chains, plus five repertoires with anomalous nucleotide sharing, were excluded from co-occurrence clustering. TCRdb re-hosts the immuneACCESS table, in-frame sequences only. Its copies lack some clones; in the studies checked, an unresolved V gene accounts for under half of them, and the cause for the rest is not known. The D gene and trimming were derived from the DNA, and the V and J assignments and clone size from that table. Counted in this sample were about 130,000 clones; over 80% of them appeared once. Of the sample, approximately 1.1% falls within the top ten clones.

Study-wide conclusions, independent of this receptor: Compared with equally common non-associated chains, HLA-associated TCR beta chains in a later analysis were more clonally expanded and had lower generation probabilities. The only immune exposure information available for the cohort was CMV serostatus. According to the authors, the approach could potentially be generalized to other disease states and immunological phenotypes. In a later analysis, TCR association rates were found to vary across HLA loci, with the most associated TCRs seen for DRB1 alleles and the fewest for HLA-C alleles. Because the 87-base-pair reads could not distinguish some IMGT-functional V segments, including TRBV6-2 and TRBV6-3, those segments were excluded. The classifier was reported to diagnose cytomegalovirus status with high specificity and sensitivity in both the original cohort and the validation cohort. Because some donors lacked HLA typing at each locus, the association tests relied only on the typed subset. Sequencing depth was assumed to be roughly uniform across donors in the presence/absence analyses, though that assumption may not hold. In an earlier analysis of about 540 of the donors, most TCR beta V segments were observed in productive rearrangements about 90% or about 30% of the time, broadly matching IMGT annotations. The earlier analysis of 587 of the donors excluded some 16 rarely observed V segments, including chromosome 9 orphons, because counts were too low. V-gene and J-gene trimming of TCR beta chains was associated with a missense DCLRE1C variant in a later genetic analysis, and the association was replicated in an independent cohort. In a later analysis, some 18,000 TCR beta sequences were associated with specific HLA alleles at a false discovery rate of 0.05. Three of the identified cytomegalovirus-associated TCR beta chains were confirmed in vitro to be specific for cytomegalovirus antigens. In a later genetic analysis, fewer N-insertions in productive TCRs were reported among donors in an Asian-associated ancestry cluster than the approximately 670-donor mean. This cohort had only TCR beta chains sequenced, and the lack of alpha or paired-chain data limited which features could be detected. A further reported finding was that TCR beta sequences accurately predicted the HLA-A and HLA-B alleles for most subjects in the first cohort. A cluster of highly shared sequence variants was judged likely to be a technical artifact of the sequencing pipeline. Correlated functional status among segregating V segments might be attributable to linkage disequilibrium, but an unknown experimental factor could not be ruled out. The study gave a list of 150 to 200 TCR beta chains associated with cytomegalovirus. Assigning TCR associations to individual alleles was difficult when HLA alleles, especially DR and DQ, strongly co-occurred. Across donors, most TCR sequences were observed very rarely, whereas some public TCRs were present in many individuals. According to a later analysis, parvovirus B19, influenza, CMV and Epstein-Barr virus appeared linked to several top co-occurrence clusters. According to a later analysis, most CMV-associated TCR beta chains appeared to be HLA-restricted, and the HLA associations seemed to be driven largely by CMV exposure.

The clonotype originates from a boy aged 10-17 years in good health and CMV-seronegative. Sequenced material: PBMCs. The sequence joins TRBV6-5 to TRBJ2-3; 7 middle bases align to TRBD2. This receptor carries the CDR3 CASSYGGRADTQYF. The nucleotide sequence is given as TGTGCCAGCAGTTATGGAGGGAGGGCAGATACGCAGTATTTT.